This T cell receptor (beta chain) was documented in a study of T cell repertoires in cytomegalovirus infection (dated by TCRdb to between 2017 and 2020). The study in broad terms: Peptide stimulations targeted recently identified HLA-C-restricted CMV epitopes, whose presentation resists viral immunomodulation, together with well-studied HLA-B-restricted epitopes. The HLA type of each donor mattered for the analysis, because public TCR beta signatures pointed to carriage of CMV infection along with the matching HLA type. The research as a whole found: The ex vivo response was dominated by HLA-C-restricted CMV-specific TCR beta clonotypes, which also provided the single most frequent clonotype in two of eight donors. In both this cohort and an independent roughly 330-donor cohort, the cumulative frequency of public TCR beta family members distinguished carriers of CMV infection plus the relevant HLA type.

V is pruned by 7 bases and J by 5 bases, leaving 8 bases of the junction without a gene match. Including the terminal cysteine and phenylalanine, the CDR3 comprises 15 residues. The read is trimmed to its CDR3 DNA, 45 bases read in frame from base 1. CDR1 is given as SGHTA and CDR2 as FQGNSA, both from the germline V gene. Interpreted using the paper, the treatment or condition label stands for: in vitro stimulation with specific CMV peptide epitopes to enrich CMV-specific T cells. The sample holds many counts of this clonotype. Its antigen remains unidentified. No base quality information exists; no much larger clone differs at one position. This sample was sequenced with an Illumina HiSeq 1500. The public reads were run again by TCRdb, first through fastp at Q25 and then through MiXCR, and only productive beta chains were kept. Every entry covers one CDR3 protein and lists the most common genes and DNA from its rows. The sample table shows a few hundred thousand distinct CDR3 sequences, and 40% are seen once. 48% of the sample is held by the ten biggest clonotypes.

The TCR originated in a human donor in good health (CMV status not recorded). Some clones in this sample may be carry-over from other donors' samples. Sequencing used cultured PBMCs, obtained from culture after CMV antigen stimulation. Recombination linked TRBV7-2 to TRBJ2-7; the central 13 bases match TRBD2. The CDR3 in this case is CASNLGLAGIHEQYF. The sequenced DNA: TGTGCCAGCAACTTGGGACTAGCGGGAATCCACGAGCAGTACTTC.